These T cell receptor beta chains were read from a single sample in a study of CD8+ T cells in alopecia areata. Clones were sequenced by immunoSEQ multiplex PCR, and TCRdb holds only the in-frame ones, with some missing. The sample includes 75,000 to 85,000 clones, around two thirds of them seen just once. Here the sequenced sample was CD8+ T cells sorted from blood, taken at week 24, from a patient treated with tofacitinib. These receptors were collected from a human donor with alopecia areata. CDR3s include the opening cysteine and the closing phenylalanine or tryptophan. The D gene is left open where the match is weak. Clone size is not always given. Where it is, it says once, few, many or a class for expanded clones.

CDR3: CASSQTSGAYNEQFF; DNA: TGCGCCAGCAGCCAAACTAGCGGGGCCTACAATGAGCAGTTCTTC; length: 15; size: -; J: TRBJ2-1; V: TRBV4-1; D: TRBD2
CDR3: CASSLTETQYF; DNA: TGTGCCAGCAGCTTAACAGAGACCCAGTACTTC; length: 11; size: -; J: TRBJ2-5; V: TRBV7-9; D: -
CDR3: CASSQVTRMNYGYTF; DNA: TGCGCCAGCAGCCAAGTAACACGGATGAACTATGGCTACACCTTC; length: 15; size: -; J: TRBJ1-2; V: TRBV4-1; D: -
CDR3: CASSQDQGASDTQYF; DNA: TGCGCCAGCAGCCAAGATCAGGGGGCATCAGATACGCAGTATTTT; length: 15; size: -; J: TRBJ2-3; V: TRBV4-1; D: TRBD1
CDR3: CASSGHNEQFF; DNA: TGTGCCAGTAGTGGTCACAATGAGCAGTTCTTC; length: 11; size: -; J: TRBJ2-1; V: TRBV19; D: -
CDR3: CASTGESEETQYF; DNA: TGTGCCAGTACGGGGGAGTCCGAAGAGACCCAGTACTTC; length: 13; size: -; J: TRBJ2-5; V: TRBV19; D: -
CDR3: CASSPEAMNTEAFF; DNA: TGTGCCAGCAGTCCCGAAGCGATGAACACTGAAGCTTTCTTT; length: 14; size: once; J: TRBJ1-1; V: TRBV27; D: -
CDR3: CASSIDHSSYEQYF; DNA: TGTGCCAGTAGTATAGACCACAGTTCCTACGAGCAGTACTTC; length: 14; size: -; J: TRBJ2-7; V: TRBV19; D: -
CDR3: CATSRTLGDRVGQSYEQYF; DNA: TGTGCCACCAGCAGGACGTTAGGGGACAGGGTAGGTCAATCCTACGAGCAGTACTTC; length: 19; size: -; J: TRBJ2-7; V: TRBV15; D: TRBD1
CDR3: CASSDVTGEQYF; DNA: TGTGCCAGCAGTGACGTTACTGGCGAGCAGTACTTC; length: 12; size: few; J: TRBJ2-7; V: TRBV10-3; D: -